Sequencing of this T cell receptor beta chain was carried out in a study of CD8 T cells in Susac syndrome. An input of about 0.5 to 1 ug of RNA was subjected to reverse transcription using random hexamers. Each CDR3 protein gets one entry after TCRdb re-called the immunoSEQ multiplex PCR reads with MiXCR. The top ten hold 0.095% to 0.13% of the sample, which has approximately 71,000 distinct CDR3 sequences, roughly 95% seen once. The CDR3 covers 14 residues. The V and J ends lost 3 bases and 6 bases, in that order; junction bases with no gene match: 7. CDR1 and CDR2 from the germline V gene are DFQATT and SNEGSKA (reference sequence).

The sample comprised CD4+ T cells from PBMCs. The clonotype originates from a human donor with multiple sclerosis. The chain couples TRBV20-1 to TRBJ2-5, with 10 bases fitting TRBD2. The CDR3 nucleotides are TGCAGTGCTAGGTCCGGGACTAGCGTTCAGACCCAGTACTTC. This translates into CSARSGTSVQTQYF.